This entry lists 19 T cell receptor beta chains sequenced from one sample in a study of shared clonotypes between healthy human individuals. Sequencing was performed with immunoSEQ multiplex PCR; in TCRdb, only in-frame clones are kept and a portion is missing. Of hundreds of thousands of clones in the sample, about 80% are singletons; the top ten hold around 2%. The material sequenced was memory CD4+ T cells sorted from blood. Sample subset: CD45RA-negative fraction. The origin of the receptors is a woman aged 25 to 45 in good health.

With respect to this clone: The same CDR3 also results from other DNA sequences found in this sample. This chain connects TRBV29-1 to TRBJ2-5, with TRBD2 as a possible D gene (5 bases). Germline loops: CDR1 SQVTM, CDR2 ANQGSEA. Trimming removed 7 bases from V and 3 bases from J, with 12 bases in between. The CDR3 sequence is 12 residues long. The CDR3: CSARTGKETQYF. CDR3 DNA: TGCAGCGCCCGCACCGGGAAAGAGACCCAGTACTTC.

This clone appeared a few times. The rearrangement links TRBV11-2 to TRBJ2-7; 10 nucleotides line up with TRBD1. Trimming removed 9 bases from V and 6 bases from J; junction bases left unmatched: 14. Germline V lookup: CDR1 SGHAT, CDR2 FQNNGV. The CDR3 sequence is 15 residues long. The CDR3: CASEDRGAGGLEQYF. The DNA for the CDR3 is TGTGCCAGTGAGGACAGGGGGGCAGGAGGGCTCGAGCAGTACTTC.

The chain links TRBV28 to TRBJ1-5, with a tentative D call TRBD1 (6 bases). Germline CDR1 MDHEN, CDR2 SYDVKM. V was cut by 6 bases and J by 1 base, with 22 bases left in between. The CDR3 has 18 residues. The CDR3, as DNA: TGTGCCAGCAGGGCCAATCCGGTGAAGGGGGGAAGCAATCAGCCCCAGCATTTT. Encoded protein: CASRANPVKGGSNQPQHF.

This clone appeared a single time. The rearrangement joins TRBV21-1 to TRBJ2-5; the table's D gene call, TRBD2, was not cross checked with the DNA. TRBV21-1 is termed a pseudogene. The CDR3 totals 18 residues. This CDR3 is CASSKVTEPLRYQETQYF. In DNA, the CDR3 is TGTGCCAGCAGCAAAGTAACTGAGCCGCTGAGGTACCAAGAGACCCAGTACTTC.

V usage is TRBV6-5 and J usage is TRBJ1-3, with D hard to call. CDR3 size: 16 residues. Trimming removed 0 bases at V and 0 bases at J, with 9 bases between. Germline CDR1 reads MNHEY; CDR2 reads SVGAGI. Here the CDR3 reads CASSYSRWDSGNTIYF. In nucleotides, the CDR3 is TGTGCCAGCAGTTACTCGCGATGGGACTCTGGAAACACCATATATTTT.

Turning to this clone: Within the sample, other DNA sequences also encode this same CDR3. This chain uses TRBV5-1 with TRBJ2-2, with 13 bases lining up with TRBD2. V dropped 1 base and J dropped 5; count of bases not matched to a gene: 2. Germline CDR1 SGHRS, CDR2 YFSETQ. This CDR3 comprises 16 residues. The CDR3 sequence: CASSLTSGRGTGELFF. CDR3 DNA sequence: TGCGCCAGCAGCTTGACTAGCGGGAGGGGTACCGGGGAGCTGTTTTTT.

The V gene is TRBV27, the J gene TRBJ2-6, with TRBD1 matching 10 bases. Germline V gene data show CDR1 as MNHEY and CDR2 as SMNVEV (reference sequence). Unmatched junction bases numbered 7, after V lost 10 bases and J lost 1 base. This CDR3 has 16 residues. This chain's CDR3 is CANGGTGVSGANVLTF. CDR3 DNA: TGTGCCAACGGGGGGACAGGGGTTTCTGGGGCCAACGTCCTGACTTTC.

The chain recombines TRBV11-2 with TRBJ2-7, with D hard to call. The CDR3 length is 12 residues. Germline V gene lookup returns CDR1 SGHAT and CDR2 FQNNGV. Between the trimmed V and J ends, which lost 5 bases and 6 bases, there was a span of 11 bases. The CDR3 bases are TGTGCCAGCAGCCTTGGTCGTGGCGAGCAGTACTTC. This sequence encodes CASSLGRGEQYF.

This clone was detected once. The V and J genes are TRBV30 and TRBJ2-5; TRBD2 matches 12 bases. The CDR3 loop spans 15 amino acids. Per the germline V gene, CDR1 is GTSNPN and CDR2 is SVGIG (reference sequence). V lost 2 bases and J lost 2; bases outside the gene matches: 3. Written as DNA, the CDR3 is TGTGCCTGGAGTAACGGACTAGCGGGGCAAGAGACCCAGTACTTC. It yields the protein CAWSNGLAGQETQYF.

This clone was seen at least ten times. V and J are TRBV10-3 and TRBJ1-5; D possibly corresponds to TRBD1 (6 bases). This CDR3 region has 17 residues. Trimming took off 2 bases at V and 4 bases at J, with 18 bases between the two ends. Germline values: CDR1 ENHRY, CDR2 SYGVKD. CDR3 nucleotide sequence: TGTGCCATCAGTGAGCCTGAGGGGGGTTCGGGTAATCAGCCCCAGCATTTT. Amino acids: CAISEPEGGSGNQPQHF.

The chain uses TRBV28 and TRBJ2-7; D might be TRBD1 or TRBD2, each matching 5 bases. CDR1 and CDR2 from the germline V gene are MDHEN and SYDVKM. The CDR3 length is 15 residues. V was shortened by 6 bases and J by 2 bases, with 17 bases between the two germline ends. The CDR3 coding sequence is TGTGCCAGCAGCGCTCGTGGGGGTTGGGCCTACGAGCAGTACTTC. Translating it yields CASSARGGWAYEQYF.

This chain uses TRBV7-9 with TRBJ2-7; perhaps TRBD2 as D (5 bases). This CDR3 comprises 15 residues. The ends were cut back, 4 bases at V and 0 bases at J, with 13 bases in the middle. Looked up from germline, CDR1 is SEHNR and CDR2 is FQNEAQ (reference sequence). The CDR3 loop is CASSSRVLSSYEQYF. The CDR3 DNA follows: TGTGCCAGCAGCTCGCGGGTACTCAGCTCCTACGAGCAGTACTTC.

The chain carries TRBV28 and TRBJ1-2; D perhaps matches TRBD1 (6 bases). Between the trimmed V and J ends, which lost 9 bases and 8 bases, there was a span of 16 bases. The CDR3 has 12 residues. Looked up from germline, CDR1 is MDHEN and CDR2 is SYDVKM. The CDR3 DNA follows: TGTGCCAGTGGGGGCTCGACAGGAGGCTACACCTTC. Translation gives CASGGSTGGYTF.

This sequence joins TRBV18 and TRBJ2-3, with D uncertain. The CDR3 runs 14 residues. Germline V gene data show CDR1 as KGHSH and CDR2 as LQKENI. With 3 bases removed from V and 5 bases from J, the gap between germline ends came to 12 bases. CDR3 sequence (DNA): TGTGCCAGCTCACCGGTTGCCTTAGGAGATACGCAGTATTTT. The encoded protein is CASSPVALGDTQYF.

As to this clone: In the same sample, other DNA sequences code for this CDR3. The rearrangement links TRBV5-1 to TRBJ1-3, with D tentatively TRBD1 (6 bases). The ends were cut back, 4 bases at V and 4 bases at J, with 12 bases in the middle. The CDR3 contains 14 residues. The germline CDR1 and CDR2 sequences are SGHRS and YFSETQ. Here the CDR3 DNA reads TGCGCCAGCAGCGGAGGGACAACCGGAAACACCATATATTTT. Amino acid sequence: CASSGGTTGNTIYF.

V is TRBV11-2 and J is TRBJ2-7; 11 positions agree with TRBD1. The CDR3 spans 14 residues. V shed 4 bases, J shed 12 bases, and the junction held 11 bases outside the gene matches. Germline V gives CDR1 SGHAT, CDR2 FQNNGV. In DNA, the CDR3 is TGTGCCAGCAGCTCTAGGACAGGGGGCATTCCGCGGTACTTC. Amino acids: CASSSRTGGIPRYF.

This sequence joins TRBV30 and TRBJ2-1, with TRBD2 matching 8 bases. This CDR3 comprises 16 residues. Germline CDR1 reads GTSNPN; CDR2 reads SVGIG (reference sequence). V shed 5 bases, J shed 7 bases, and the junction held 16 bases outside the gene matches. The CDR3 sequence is CAWSSGLAGGENEQFF. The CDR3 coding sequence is TGTGCCTGGTCGAGTGGTCTGGCGGGAGGCGAGAATGAGCAGTTCTTC.

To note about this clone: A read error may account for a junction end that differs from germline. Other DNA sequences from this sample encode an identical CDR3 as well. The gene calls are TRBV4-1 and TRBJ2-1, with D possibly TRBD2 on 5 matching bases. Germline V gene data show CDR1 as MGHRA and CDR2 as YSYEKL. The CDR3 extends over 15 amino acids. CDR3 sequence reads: CASSQVGSSYNEQFF. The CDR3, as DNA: TGTGCCAGCAGCCAAGTTGGGAGCTCCTACAATGAGCAGTTCTTC.

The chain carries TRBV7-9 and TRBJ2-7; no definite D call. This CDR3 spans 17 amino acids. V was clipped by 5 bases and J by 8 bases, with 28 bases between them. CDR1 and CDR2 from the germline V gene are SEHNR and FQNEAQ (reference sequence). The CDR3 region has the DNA TGTGCCAGCAGCCCCAACCTGGCAGGTTCTCATGCTACGAAGCAGTACTTC. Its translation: CASSPNLAGSHATKQYF.